This entry concerns a single T cell receptor (beta chain). Adults between about 18 and 95 years of age took part from some 25 US areas. Assignments of participants to cohorts depended upon their own reported clinical history. The data stem from a study of blood T cell repertoires in COVID-19. Across the study: Researchers got acute and convalescent COVID-19 samples from the United States, Italy and Spain. T cells, B-cell-depleted T cells, or PBMCs provided the cDNA or gDNA that served as material.

Germline CDR1 and CDR2: MDHEN and SYDVKM. This CDR3 is 14 amino acids long. J lost 4 bases, V lost 3 bases, and 4 bases had no gene match. This table comes from immunoSEQ multiplex PCR, and its TCRdb copy is limited to in-frame clones, with some not included. The repertoire holds roughly 250,000 clones, with 87% as singletons. This receptor was identified in a woman aged 30 to 39 with acute COVID-19. The chain couples TRBV28 to TRBJ1-2; 8 positions agree with TRBD1. The material sequenced was PBMCs or T cells enriched from blood (not recorded which). CDR3 coding DNA: TGTGCCAGCAGTTTCGGAACAGGGGGCTATGGCTACACCTTC. It is translated as CASSFGTGGYGYTF.